This T cell receptor (beta chain) is drawn from a study of technical replicates of blood from several donors. The V gene's germline CDR1 is MGHDK and CDR2 SYGVNS. The CDR3 is 15 residues long. The V end was cut by 3 bases, the J end by 1 base, with 13 bases between. Data came from immunoSEQ multiplex PCR; TCRdb stores just in-frame clones and leaves some out. The sample has 62,000 or so clones, 70% to 90% seen once. The sequence came from a human donor in good health. Some clones in this sample may be carry-over from other donors' samples. Sequenced material: PBMCs. The chain links TRBV25-1 to TRBJ2-7, with D possibly TRBD2 on 6 matching bases. CDR3 DNA: TGTGCCAGCAGTGACCACTCCGCGGGGTCCTACGAGCAGTACTTC. Protein product: CASSDHSAGSYEQYF.